This T cell receptor (beta chain) was profiled in a study of T cells after yellow fever vaccination. In the study overall: Preparation of the low-cell-number fractions used SMART-Seq v4 Ultra Low Input.

The V gene's germline CDR1 is MNHEY and CDR2 SVGAGI. The CDR3 totals 15 residues. V was clipped by 8 bases and J by 5 bases; unmatched bases: 14. Study-level results: Highly abundant clonotypes carried over from the bulk population could end up in FACS-sorted repertoires as contaminants. On re-exposure, the response was weaker but peaked faster, at day 5 versus 15.

TCR cDNA was made by 5'RACE template switching, adding a universal primer site and UMIs. TCRdb re-called the 5' RACE reads with MiXCR, one entry per CDR3 protein. Of about 340,000 distinct CDR3 sequences listed, about 4% are singletons. A note on this clonotype: Its antigen remains unidentified.

Sequencing used PBMCs, obtained 5 days after the yellow fever booster vaccination. The chain employs TRBV6-5 and TRBJ2-7, with 8 bases lining up with TRBD1. This receptor was obtained from a young man who received the YFV17D yellow fever vaccine. In nucleotides, the CDR3 is TGTGCCAGCCGATTGTCCAAAAGGACAGGGAACGAGCAGTACTTC. It encodes CASRLSKRTGNEQYF.